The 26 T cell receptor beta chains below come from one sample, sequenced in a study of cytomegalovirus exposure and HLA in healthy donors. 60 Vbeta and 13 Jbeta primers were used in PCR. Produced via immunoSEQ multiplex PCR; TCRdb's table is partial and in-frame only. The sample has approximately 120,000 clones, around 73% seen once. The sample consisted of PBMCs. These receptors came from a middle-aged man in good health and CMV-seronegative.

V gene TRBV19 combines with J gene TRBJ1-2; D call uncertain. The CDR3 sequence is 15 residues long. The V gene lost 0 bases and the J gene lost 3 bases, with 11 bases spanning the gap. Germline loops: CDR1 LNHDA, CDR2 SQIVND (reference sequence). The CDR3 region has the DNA TGTGCCAGTAGTATAGACCTCGAGGCCGACTATGGCTACACCTTC. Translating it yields CASSIDLEADYGYTF.

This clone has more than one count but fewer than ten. The CDR3 sequence: CSVEAELGSDEQFF. The CDR3 DNA reads TGCAGCGTTGAAGCTGAACTAGGGTCGGATGAGCAGTTCTTC. This chain uses TRBV29-1 with TRBJ2-1; tentatively, D is TRBD2 (5 bases). Germline assignment: CDR1 SQVTM and CDR2 ANQGSEA. The CDR3 is made up of 14 amino acids. V lost 1 base and J 8 bases, leaving 15 bases between the germline ends.

The CDR3 nucleotides are TGTGCCAGCAGGCGGGGACCTACCAGCTCCTACGAGCAGTACTTC. Its protein product is CASRRGPTSSYEQYF. The chain recombines TRBV2 with TRBJ2-7, with D perhaps matching TRBD2 (6 bases). Germline V gene data show CDR1 as SNHLY and CDR2 as FYNNEI. The CDR3 runs to 15 residues. The V end lost 6 bases, the J end lost 0 bases, and 15 bases lay between the germline ends.

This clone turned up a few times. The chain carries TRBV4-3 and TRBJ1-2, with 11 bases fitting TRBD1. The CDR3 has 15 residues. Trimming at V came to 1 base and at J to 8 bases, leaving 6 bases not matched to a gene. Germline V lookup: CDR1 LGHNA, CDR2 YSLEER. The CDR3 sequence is CASSQGWTGGGGYTF. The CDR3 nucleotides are TGCGCCAGCAGCCAAGGGTGGACAGGGGGCGGAGGCTACACCTTC.

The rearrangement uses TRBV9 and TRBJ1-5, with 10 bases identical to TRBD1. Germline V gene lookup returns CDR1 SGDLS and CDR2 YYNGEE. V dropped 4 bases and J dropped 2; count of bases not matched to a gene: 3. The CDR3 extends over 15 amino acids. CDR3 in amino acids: CASSRTGGRNQPQHF. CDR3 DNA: TGTGCCAGCAGCAGGACAGGGGGGCGCAATCAGCCCCAGCATTTT.

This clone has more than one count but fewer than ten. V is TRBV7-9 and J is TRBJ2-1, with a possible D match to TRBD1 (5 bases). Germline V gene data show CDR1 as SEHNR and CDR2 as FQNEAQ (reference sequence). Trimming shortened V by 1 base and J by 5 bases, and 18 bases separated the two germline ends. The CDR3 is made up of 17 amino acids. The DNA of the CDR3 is TGTGCCAGCAGCTTAGTGGGTGGGCAGGGTCCGCACAATGAGCAGTTCTTC. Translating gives CASSLVGGQGPHNEQFF.

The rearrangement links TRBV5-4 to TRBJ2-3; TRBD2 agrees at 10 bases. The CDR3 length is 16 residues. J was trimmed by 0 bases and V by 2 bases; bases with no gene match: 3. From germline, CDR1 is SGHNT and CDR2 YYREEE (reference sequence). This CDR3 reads CASSFSSGGSTDTQYF. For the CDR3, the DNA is TGTGCCAGCAGCTTTTCTAGCGGGGGAAGCACAGATACGCAGTATTTT.

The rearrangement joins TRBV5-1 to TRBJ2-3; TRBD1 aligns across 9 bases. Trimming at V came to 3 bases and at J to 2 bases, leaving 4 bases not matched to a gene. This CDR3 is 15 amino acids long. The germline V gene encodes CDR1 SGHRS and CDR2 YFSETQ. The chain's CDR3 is CASSSGQGYTDTQYF. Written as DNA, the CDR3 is TGCGCCAGCAGCTCCGGACAGGGGTACACAGATACGCAGTATTTT.

The CDR3 DNA is TGTGCCAGCTCACCGGCAGGCCTGAGTTACGAGCAGTACTTC. Translation: CASSPAGLSYEQYF. The chain has TRBV18 and TRBJ2-7; no clear D gene. The CDR3 contains 14 residues. The V end lost 3 bases, the J end lost 4 bases, and 13 bases lay between the germline ends. CDR1 KGHSH and CDR2 LQKENI come from the germline V gene.

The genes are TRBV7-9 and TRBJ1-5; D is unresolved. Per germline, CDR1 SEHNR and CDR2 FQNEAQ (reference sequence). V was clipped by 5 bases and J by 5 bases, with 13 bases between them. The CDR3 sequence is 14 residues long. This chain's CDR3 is CASSPRDLHQPQHF. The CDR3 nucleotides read TGTGCCAGCAGCCCGAGGGATCTGCATCAGCCCCAGCATTTT.

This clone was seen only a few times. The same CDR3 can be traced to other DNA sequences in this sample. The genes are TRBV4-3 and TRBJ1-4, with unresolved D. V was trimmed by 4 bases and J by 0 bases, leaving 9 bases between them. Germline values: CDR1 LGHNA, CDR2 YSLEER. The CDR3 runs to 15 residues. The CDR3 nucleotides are TGCGCCAGCAGCCCCACATCTGCAACTAATGAAAAACTGTTTTTT. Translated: CASSPTSATNEKLFF.

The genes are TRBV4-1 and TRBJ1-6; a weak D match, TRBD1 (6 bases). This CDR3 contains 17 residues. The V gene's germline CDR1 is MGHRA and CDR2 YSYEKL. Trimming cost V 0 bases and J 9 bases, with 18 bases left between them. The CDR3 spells CASSQDPTGLNGSPLHF. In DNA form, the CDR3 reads TGCGCCAGCAGCCAAGATCCCACAGGGTTGAACGGTTCACCCCTCCACTTT.

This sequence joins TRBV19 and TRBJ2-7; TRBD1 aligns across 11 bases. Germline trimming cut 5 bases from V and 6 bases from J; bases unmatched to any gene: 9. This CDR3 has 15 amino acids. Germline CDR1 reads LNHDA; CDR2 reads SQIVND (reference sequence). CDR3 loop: CASSRSGTGGLEQYF. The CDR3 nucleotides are TGTGCCAGTAGTCGCTCCGGGACAGGGGGTCTCGAGCAGTACTTC.

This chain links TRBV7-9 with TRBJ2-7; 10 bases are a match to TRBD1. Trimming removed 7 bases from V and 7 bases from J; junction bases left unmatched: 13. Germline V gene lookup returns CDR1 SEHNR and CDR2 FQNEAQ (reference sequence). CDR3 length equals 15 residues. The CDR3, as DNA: TGTGCCAGCACTCCGGGACAGGGGACGGTGTGGGAGCAGTACTTC. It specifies CASTPGQGTVWEQYF.

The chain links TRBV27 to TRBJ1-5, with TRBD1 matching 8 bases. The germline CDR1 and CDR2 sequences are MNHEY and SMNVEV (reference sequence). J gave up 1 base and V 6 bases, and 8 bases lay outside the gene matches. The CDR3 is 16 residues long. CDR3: CASSDRNRGSNQPQHF. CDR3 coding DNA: TGTGCCAGCAGCGACAGAAACAGGGGGAGCAATCAGCCCCAGCATTTT.

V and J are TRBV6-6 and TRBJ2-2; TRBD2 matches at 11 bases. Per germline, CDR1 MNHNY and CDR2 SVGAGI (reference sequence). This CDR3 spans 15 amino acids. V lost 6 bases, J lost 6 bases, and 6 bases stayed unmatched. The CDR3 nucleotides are TGTGCCAGCAGCAGGACTAGCGGGTGGTCCGGGGAGCTGTTTTTT. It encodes CASSRTSGWSGELFF.

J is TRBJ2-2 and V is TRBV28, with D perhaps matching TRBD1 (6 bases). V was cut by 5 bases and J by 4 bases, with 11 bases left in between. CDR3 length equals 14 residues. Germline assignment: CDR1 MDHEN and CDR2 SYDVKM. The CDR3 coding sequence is TGTGCCAGCAGTCTAGACAGGTTCACCGGGGAGCTGTTTTTT. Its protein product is CASSLDRFTGELFF. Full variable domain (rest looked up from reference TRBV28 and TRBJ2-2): DVKVTQSSRYLVKRTGEKVFLECVQDMDHENMFWYRQDPGLGLRLIYFSYDVKMKEKGDIPEGYSVSREKKERFSLILESASTNQTSMYLCASSLDRFTGELFFGEGSRLTVL.

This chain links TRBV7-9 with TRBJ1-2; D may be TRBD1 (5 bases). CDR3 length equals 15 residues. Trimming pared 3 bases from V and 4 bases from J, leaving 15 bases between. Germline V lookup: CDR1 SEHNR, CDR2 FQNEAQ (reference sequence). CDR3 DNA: TGTGCCAGCAGCTTTACCAGGGAATCCGCCTATGGCTACACCTTC. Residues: CASSFTRESAYGYTF. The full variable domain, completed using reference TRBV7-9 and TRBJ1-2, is DTGVSQNPRHKITKRGQNVTFRCDPISEHNRLYWYRQTLGQGPEFLTYFQNEAQLEKSRLLSDRFSAERPKGSFSTLEIQRTEQGDSAMYLCASSFTRESAYGYTFGSGTRLTVV.

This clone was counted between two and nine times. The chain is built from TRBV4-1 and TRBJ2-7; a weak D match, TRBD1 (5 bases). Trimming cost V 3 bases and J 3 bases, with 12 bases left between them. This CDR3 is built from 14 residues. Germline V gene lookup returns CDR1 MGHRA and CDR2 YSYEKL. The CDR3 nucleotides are TGCGCCAGCAGCCAGCCGAAAGGGGACTACGAGCAGTACTTC. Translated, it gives CASSQPKGDYEQYF.

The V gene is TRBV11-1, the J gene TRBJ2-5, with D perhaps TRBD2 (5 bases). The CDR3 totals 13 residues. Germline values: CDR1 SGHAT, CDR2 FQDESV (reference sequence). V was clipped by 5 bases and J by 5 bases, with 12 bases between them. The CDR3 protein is CASSPLPGETQYF. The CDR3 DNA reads TGTGCCAGCAGCCCCCTCCCGGGGGAGACCCAGTACTTC.

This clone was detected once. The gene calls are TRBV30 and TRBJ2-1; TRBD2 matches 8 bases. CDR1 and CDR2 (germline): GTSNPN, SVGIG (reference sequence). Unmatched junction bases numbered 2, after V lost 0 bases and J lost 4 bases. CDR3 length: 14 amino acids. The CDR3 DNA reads TGTGCCTGGAGTGTGCGGGGGGTATACAATGAGCAGTTCTTC. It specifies CAWSVRGVYNEQFF.

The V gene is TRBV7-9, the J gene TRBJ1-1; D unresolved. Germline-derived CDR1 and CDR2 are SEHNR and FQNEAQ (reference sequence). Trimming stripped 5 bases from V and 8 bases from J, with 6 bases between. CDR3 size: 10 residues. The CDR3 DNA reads TGTGCCAGCAGCCGCCTAGAAGCTTTCTTT. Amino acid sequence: CASSRLEAFF.

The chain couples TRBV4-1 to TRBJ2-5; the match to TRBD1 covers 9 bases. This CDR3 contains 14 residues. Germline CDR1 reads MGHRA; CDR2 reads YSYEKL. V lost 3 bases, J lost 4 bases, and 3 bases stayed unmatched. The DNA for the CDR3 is TGCGCCAGCAGCCAGGACAGGGGAAGAGAGACCCAGTACTTC. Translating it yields CASSQDRGRETQYF.

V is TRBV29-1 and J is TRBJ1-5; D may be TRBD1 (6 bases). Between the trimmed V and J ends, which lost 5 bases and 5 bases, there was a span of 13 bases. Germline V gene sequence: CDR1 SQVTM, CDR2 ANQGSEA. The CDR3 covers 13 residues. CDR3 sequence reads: CSVIEYRDQPQHF. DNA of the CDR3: TGCAGCGTTATCGAATACAGGGATCAGCCCCAGCATTTT.

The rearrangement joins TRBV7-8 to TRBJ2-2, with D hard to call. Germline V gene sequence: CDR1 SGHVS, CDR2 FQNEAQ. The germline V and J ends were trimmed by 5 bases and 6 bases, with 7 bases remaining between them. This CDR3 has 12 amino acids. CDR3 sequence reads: CASSPESGELFF. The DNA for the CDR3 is TGTGCCAGCAGCCCCGAGTCCGGGGAGCTGTTTTTT.

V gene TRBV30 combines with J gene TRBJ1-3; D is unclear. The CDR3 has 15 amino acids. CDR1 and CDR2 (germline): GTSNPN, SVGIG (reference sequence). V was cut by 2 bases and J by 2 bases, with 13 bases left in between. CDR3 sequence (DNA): TGTGCCTGGAGTTTGCAGCGATCGACTGGAAACACCATATATTTT. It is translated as CAWSLQRSTGNTIYF.